This T cell receptor beta chain was sequenced for a study of T cell repertoires in cytomegalovirus infection. In TCRdb, the reads were re-called with MiXCR into one record per CDR3 protein. The sample contains approximately 590,000 distinct CDR3 sequences, about 39% of which appear only once. Germline V gene lookup returns CDR1 SGHTA and CDR2 FQGNSA. This CDR3 contains 16 residues. Trimming shortened V by 5 bases and J by 0 bases, and 14 bases separated the two germline ends. In this sample, this clonotype turned up a few times. The antigen is not known. The TCR comes from a human donor in good health (CMV status not recorded). Some clones in this sample may be carry-over from other donors' samples. The chain couples TRBV7-2 to TRBJ1-5, with D uncertain. Sequenced material: cultured PBMCs, taken from culture after CMV antigen stimulation. CDR3 region: CASSARGGYSNQPQHF. CDR3 nucleotides: TGTGCCAGCAGCGCGAGAGGCGGGTATAGCAATCAGCCCCAGCATTTT. Filled out from reference TRBV7-2 and TRBJ1-5, the complete variable domain reads GAGVSQSPSNKVTEKGKDVELRCDPISGHTALYWYRQSLGQGLEFLIYFQGNSAPDKSGLPSDRFSAERTGGSVSTLTIQRTQQEDSAVYLCASSARGGYSNQPQHFGDGTRLSIL.